This T cell receptor beta chain is from a study of CD8 T cells in ankylosing spondylitis. Study-wide results and limits: Disease-linked clones reportedly showed significant enrichment in matched ankylosing spondylitis synovial fluid.

Quantitative molecular-barcoded 5'-RACE generated the TCR beta libraries. TCRdb re-called the 5' RACE reads through MiXCR, storing one row per CDR3 protein. The sample has some 87,000 distinct CDR3 sequences; around 26% are singletons. As concerns this clonotype: Its antigen is still unknown.

This clonotype was sampled from a male donor with ankylosing spondylitis or in good health (not recorded which). The sample comprised blood, either unsorted or a sorted T cell fraction (not recorded which).

The CDR3 loop reads CASSLSRTGEHRRTEAFF. In DNA form, the CDR3 reads TGTGCCAGCAGCTTATCGCGGACAGGGGAACATAGGAGGACTGAAGCTTTCTTT. The chain couples TRBV11-1 to TRBJ1-1; 9 positions agree with TRBD1. Germline V gene data show CDR1 as SGHAT and CDR2 as FQDESV (reference sequence). V was pared by 2 bases and J by 5 bases, with 15 bases of the junction left unmatched. This CDR3 spans 18 amino acids.